This T cell receptor (beta chain) was found in a study of cytomegalovirus exposure and HLA in healthy donors. Study-wide findings and caveats: There were several of the most significant clusters that appeared linked to common viral pathogens in a later analysis. Some public TCRs appeared in many individuals, while most sequences were rare. A few chains linked to CMV were shown in vitro to be specific for CMV antigens. There were about 160 TCR beta chains listed as cytomegalovirus-associated.

Researchers ran the PCR with 60 Vbeta and 13 Jbeta primers. TCRdb's table, derived via immunoSEQ multiplex PCR, lists solely in-frame clones and lacks some. This sample has 120,000 or so clones, with 70% to 85% found just once. With respect to this clone: The antigen remains undetermined.

Per the germline V gene, CDR1 is SGHKS and CDR2 is YYEKEE (reference sequence). V was clipped by 2 bases and J by 6 bases, with 9 bases between them. CDR3 size: 12 residues. The chain carries TRBV5-5 and TRBJ2-7, with D unresolved. The specimen was PBMCs. The sequence derives from a man aged 40-55 years in good health and CMV-seropositive. Written as DNA, the CDR3 is TGTGCCAGCAGCTTAGCAGGATCCGAGCAGTACTTC. Translation: CASSLAGSEQYF.